One and the same sample provided the 7 T cell receptor beta chains below, sequenced in a study of blood T cell repertoires in COVID-19. Method: immunoSEQ multiplex PCR; TCRdb's copy keeps in-frame clones and lacks some. The data show around 110,000 clones, 82% seen once. Sequenced material: peripheral blood. These receptors were collected from a man in his 70s with acute or convalescent COVID-19.

V and J are TRBV3-1 (or the pseudogene TRBV3-2) and TRBJ1-4; D gene uncertain. The germline V gene has CDR1 LGHDT and CDR2 YNNKEL (reference sequence). This CDR3 region has 16 residues. V was clipped by 1 base and J by 0 bases, with 9 bases between them. CDR3 sequence reads: CASSQVGRTTNEKLFF. As DNA, the CDR3 is TGTGCCAGCAGCCAAGTGGGCCGGACAACTAATGAAAAACTGTTTTTT.

The chain carries TRBV19 and TRBJ1-6; 7 nucleotides align to TRBD1. This CDR3 has 14 amino acids. Germline CDR1 and CDR2: LNHDA and SQIVND (reference sequence). With 4 bases clipped from V and 6 bases from J, the junction kept 3 bases outside the gene matches. In DNA form, the CDR3 reads TGTGCCAGTAGTACAGGGACAGTTAATTCACCCCTCCACTTT. Protein sequence: CASSTGTVNSPLHF. Drawing the rest from reference TRBV19 and TRBJ1-6, the complete variable domain is DGGITQSPKYLFRKEGQNVTLSCEQNLNHDAMYWYRQDPGQGLRLIYYSQIVNDFQKGDIAEGYSVSREKKESFPLTVTSAQKNPTAFYLCASSTGTVNSPLHFGNGTRLTVT.

The chain links TRBV7-3 to TRBJ1-2; 7 bases map to TRBD1. The CDR3 sequence is 15 residues long. Germline lookup yields CDR1 SGHTA and CDR2 FQGTGA. J was trimmed by 7 bases and V by 5 bases; bases with no gene match: 13. The chain's CDR3 is CASSKTGTEARGYTF. The CDR3 nucleotides are TGTGCCAGCAGCAAAACCGGGACAGAAGCTCGTGGCTACACCTTC.

V gene TRBV4-2 combines with J gene TRBJ1-3; D uncertain. The CDR3 extends over 15 amino acids. V was cut by 0 bases and J by 5 bases, with 11 bases left in between. Germline V CDR1 and CDR2: LGHNA, YNFKEQ. In nucleotides, the CDR3 is TGTGCCAGCAGCCAAGAACAAGCGGGAAGAAACACCATATATTTT. Translated, it gives CASSQEQAGRNTIYF.

The chain joins TRBV28 to TRBJ2-7, with TRBD1 matching 9 bases. The CDR3 loop spans 14 amino acids. The germline V gene has CDR1 MDHEN and CDR2 SYDVKM. The V gene end was trimmed by 7 bases and the J gene end by 5 bases; junction bases not matched to a gene: 9. For the CDR3, the DNA is TGTGCCAGCAAGGGGTGGGACAGGGTCGACGAGCAGTACTTC. Its translation is CASKGWDRVDEQYF.

This chain uses TRBV5-1 with TRBJ2-2, with TRBD2 identical over 7 bases. The germline V gene has CDR1 SGHRS and CDR2 YFSETQ. The CDR3 is made up of 15 amino acids. Germline trimming cut 0 bases from V and 1 base from J; bases unmatched to any gene: 0. The CDR3 DNA sequence: TGCGCCAGCAGCTTGGCTAGCGGGAACACCGGGGAGCTGTTTTTT. As protein: CASSLASGNTGELFF. Complete variable domain (other parts from reference TRBV5-1 and TRBJ2-2): KAGVTQTPRYLIKTRGQQVTLSCSPISGHRSVSWYQQTPGQGLQFLFEYFSETQRNKGNFPGRFSGRQFSNSRSEMNVSTLELGDSALYLCASSLASGNTGELFFGEGSRLTVL.

This rearrangement joins TRBV18 to TRBJ2-7, with TRBD2 matching 9 bases. Germline CDR1 KGHSH, CDR2 LQKENI. The CDR3 is 15 residues long. V lost 4 bases and J lost 3; bases outside the gene matches: 7. As DNA, the CDR3 is TGTGCCAGCTCACGAAGGACTAGCGAACTCTACGAGCAGTACTTC. This sequence encodes CASSRRTSELYEQYF.